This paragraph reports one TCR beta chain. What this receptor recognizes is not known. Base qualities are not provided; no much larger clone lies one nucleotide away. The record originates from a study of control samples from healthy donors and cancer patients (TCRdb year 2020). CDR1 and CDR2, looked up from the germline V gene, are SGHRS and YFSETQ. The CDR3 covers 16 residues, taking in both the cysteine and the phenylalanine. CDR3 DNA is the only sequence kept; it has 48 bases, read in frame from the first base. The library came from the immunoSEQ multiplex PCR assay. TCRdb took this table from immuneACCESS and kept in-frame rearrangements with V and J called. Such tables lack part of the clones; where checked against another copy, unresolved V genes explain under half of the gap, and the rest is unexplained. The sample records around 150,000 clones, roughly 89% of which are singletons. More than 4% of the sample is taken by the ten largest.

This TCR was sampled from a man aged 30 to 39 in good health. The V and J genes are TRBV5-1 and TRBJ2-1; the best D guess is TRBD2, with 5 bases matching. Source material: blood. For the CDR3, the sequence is CTTRLNSGVSYNEQFF. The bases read TGCACCACCCGGCTAAACAGCGGTGTCTCCTACAATGAGCAGTTCTTC.